This T cell receptor beta chain was sequenced in a study of CD8 T cells in Susac syndrome. Notes on the study in general: The number of individuals included in the study's TCR sequencing and HLA analysis was acknowledged as relatively small.

Reverse transcription of about 0.5 to 1 ug RNA was carried out with random hexamers. The CDR3 of TCR beta was amplified by immunoSEQ multiplex PCR across 54 Vbeta and 13 Jbeta. TCRdb itself ran the immunoSEQ multiplex PCR reads through MiXCR, one entry per CDR3 protein. The sample consists of about 180,000 distinct CDR3 sequences, approximately 94% of them appearing once. Germline V gene lookup returns CDR1 MDHEN and CDR2 SYDVKM. This CDR3 has 16 amino acids. The V end lost 5 bases, the J end lost 3 bases, and 20 bases lay between the germline ends. This clonotype showed up just a few times. Antigen unknown.

The source is a human donor with multiple sclerosis. The source material was CD4+ T cells from PBMCs. The V and J genes are TRBV28 and TRBJ2-7; D may be TRBD1 (8 bases). CDR3 region: CASSPLRTGRGYEQYF. DNA for the CDR3: TGTGCCAGCAGTCCTCTTAGGACAGGGAGGGGCTACGAGCAGTACTTC.